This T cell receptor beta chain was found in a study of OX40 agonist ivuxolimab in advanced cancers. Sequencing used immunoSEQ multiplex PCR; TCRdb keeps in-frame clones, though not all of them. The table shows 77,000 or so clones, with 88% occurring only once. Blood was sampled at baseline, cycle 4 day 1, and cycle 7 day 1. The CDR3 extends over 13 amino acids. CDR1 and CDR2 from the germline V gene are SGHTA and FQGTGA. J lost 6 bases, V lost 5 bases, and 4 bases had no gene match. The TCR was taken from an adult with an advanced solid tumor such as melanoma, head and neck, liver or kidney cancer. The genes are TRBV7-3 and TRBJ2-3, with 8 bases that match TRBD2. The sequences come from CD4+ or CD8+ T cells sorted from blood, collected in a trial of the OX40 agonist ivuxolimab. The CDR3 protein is CASSPQREDTQYF. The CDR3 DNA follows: TGTGCCAGCAGCCCCCAGCGGGAGGATACGCAGTATTTT.